Listed here is a single TCR beta chain. The data stem from a study of T cell changes during pregnancy in multiple sclerosis. Clones were read by immunoSEQ multiplex PCR, and TCRdb kept only the in-frame ones, dropping some. The sample has 50,000 to 65,000 clones, roughly 88% seen once; the top ten hold 1.3%. The CDR3 is made up of 15 amino acids. Sequencing was performed on peripheral blood, taken in the second trimester of pregnancy. This sequence originates from a female donor with multiple sclerosis, enrolled in a pregnancy study. The J gene is TRBJ2-5, the V gene TRBV21-1; TRBD2, the table's D call, was not compared with the DNA. TRBV21-1 is a pseudogene segment. This chain's CDR3 is CASSGGLAQQETQYF. For the CDR3, the DNA is TGTGCCAGCAGCGGGGGACTAGCGCAACAAGAGACCCAGTACTTC.